The sequence of this T cell receptor beta chain was determined in a study of blood T cell repertoires in COVID-19. As for the study in general: In each case, the material was cDNA or gDNA derived from T cells, B-cell-depleted T cells, or PBMCs.

Repertoires were generated with immunoSEQ multiplex PCR, while TCRdb's copy carries only in-frame clones and drops some. The table includes 250,000 to 350,000 clones, more than 70% detected once. CDR3 size: 15 residues. The germline V gene has CDR1 SEHNR and CDR2 FQNEAQ (reference sequence). The V and J ends lost 0 bases and 4 bases respectively, with 7 bases between them. The sequenced sample was peripheral blood. The V call is TRBV7-9, the J call TRBJ1-6, with D uncertain. The sequence was obtained from a man aged 18 to 29 who had recovered from COVID-19. In DNA form, the CDR3 reads TGTGCCAGCAGCTTAGCGGCGGTATATAATTCACCCCTCCACTTT. Protein: CASSLAAVYNSPLHF.